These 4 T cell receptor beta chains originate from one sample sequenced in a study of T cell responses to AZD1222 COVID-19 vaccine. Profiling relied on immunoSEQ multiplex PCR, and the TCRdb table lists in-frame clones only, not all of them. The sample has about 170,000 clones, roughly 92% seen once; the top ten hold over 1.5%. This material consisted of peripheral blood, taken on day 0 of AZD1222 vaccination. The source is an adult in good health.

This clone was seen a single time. The CDR3 reads CASSQVGQRTDTQYF. The CDR3 nucleotides read TGTGCCAGCAGCCAAGTAGGGCAGCGCACAGATACGCAGTATTTT. The chain links TRBV4-2 to TRBJ2-3; D remains unclear. The V and J ends lost 1 base and 1 base respectively, with 9 bases between them. CDR1 and CDR2 (germline): LGHNA, YNFKEQ. There are 15 residues in the CDR3.

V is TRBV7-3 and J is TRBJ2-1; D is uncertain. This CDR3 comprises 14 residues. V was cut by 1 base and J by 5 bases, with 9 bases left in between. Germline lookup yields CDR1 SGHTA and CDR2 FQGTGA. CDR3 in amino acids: CASSLNDPHNEQFF. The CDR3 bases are TGTGCCAGCAGCTTAAACGACCCGCACAATGAGCAGTTCTTC.

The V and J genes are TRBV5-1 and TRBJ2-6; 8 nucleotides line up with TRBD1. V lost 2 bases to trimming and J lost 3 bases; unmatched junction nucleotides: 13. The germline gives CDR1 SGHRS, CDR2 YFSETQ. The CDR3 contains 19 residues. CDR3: CASSFSGQGTKGGANVLTF. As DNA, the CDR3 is TGCGCCAGCAGCTTTTCCGGACAGGGCACGAAGGGTGGGGCCAACGTCCTGACTTTC. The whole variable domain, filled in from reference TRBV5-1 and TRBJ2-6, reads KAGVTQTPRYLIKTRGQQVTLSCSPISGHRSVSWYQQTPGQGLQFLFEYFSETQRNKGNFPGRFSGRQFSNSRSEMNVSTLELGDSALYLCASSFSGQGTKGGANVLTFGAGSRLTVL.

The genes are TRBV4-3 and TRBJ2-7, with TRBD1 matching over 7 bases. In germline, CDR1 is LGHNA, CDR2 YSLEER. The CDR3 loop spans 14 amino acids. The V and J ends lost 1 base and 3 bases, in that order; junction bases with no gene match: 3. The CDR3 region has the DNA TGCGCCAGCAGCCAAGCCCGACAGGGCTACGAGCAGTACTTC. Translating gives CASSQARQGYEQYF.